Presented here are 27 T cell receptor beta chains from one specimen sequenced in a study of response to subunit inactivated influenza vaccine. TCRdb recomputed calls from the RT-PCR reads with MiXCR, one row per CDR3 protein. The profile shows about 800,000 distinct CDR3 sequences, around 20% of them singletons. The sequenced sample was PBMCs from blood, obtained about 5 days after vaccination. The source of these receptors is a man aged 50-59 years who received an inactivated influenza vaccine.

CDR3 amino acids: CASSERAGFTDTQYF. The DNA of the CDR3 is TGTGCCAGCAGTGAAAGGGCGGGATTCACAGATACGCAGTATTTT. The V gene is TRBV6-1, the J gene TRBJ2-3; the D gene is possibly TRBD2 (6 bases). Trimming shortened V by 2 bases and J by 2 bases, and 11 bases separated the two germline ends. CDR1 is MNHNS, CDR2 SASEGT, per germline. CDR3 size: 15 residues.

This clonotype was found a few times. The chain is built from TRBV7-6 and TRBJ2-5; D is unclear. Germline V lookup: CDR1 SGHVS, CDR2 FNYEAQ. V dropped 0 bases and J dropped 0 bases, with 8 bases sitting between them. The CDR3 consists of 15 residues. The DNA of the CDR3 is TGTGCCAGCAGCTTAGCCCCATCGTACCAAGAGACCCAGTACTTC. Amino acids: CASSLAPSYQETQYF.

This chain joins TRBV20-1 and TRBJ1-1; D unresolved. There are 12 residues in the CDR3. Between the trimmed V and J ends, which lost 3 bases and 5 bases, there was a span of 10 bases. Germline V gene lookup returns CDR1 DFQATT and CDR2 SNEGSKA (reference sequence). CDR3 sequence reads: CSARPGSTEAFF. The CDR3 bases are TGCAGTGCTAGGCCGGGTTCTACTGAAGCTTTCTTT.

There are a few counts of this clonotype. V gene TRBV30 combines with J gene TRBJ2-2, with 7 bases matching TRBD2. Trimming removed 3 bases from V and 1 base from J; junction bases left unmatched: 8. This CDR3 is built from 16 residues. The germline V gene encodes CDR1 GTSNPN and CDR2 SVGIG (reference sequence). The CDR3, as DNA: TGTGCCTGGAGCCACGGGGGAGGGGAGAACACCGGGGAGCTGTTTTTT. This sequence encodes CAWSHGGGENTGELFF.

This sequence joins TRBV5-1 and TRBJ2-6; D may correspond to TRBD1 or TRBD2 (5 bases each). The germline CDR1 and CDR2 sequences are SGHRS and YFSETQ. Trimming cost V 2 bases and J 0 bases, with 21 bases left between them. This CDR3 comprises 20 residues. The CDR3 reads CASSFSALGVSYSGANVLTF. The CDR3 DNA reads TGCGCCAGCAGCTTTTCGGCCTTGGGGGTCTCCTACTCTGGGGCCAACGTCCTGACTTTC.

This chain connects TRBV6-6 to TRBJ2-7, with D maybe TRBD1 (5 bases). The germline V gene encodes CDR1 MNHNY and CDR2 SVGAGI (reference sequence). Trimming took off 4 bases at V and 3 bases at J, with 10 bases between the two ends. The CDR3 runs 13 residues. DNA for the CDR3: TGTGCCAGCAGTTTACAGGCGAGCTACGAGCAGTACTTC. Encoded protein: CASSLQASYEQYF.

The DNA of the CDR3 is TGCGCCAGCAGCTACCGGGACAGCCAAAACGAGCAGTACTTC. Translating it yields CASSYRDSQNEQYF. The chain joins TRBV5-1 to TRBJ2-7; 7 nucleotides align to TRBD1. Trimming cost V 3 bases and J 5 bases; bases outside gene matches: 8. This CDR3 comprises 14 residues. CDR1 is SGHRS and CDR2 is YFSETQ in the germline V gene.

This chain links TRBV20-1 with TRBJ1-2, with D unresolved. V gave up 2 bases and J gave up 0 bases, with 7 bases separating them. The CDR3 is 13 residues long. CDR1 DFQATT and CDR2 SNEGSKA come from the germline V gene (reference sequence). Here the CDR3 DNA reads TGCAGTGCTAGACAGAGTCCTAACTATGGCTACACCTTC. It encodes CSARQSPNYGYTF.

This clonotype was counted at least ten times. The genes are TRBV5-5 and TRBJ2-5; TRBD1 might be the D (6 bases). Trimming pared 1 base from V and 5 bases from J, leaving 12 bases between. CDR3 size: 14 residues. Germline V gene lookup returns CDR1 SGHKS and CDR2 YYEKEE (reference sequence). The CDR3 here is CASSLTGTRETQYF. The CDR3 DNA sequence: TGTGCCAGCAGCTTGACCGGGACACGGGAGACCCAGTACTTC. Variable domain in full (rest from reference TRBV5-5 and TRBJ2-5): DAGVTQSPTHLIKTRGQQVTLRCSPISGHKSVSWYQQVLGQGPQFIFQYYEKEERGRGNFPDRFSARQFPNYSSELNVNALLLGDSALYLCASSLTGTRETQYFGPGTRLLVL.

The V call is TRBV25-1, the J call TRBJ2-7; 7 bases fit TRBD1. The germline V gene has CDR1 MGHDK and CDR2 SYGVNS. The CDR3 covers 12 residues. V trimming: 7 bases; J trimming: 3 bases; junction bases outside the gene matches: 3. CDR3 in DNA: TGTGCCAGCACGGGACAGATCTACGAGCAGTACTTC. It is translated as CASTGQIYEQYF.

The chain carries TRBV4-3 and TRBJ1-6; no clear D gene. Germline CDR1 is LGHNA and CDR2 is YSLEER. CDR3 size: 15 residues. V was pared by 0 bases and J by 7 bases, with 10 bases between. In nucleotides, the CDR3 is TGCGCCAGCAGCCAAGATAGCGGGCTAAATTCACCCCTCCACTTT. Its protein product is CASSQDSGLNSPLHF.

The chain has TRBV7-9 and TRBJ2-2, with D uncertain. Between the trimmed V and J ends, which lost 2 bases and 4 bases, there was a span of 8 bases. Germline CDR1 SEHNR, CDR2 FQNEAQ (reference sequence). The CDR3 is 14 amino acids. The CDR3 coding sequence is TGTGCCAGCAGCTTATCGCAACGCACCGGGGAGCTGTTTTTT. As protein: CASSLSQRTGELFF. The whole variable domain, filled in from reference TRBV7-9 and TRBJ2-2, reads DTGVSQNPRHKITKRGQNVTFRCDPISEHNRLYWYRQTLGQGPEFLTYFQNEAQLEKSRLLSDRFSAERPKGSFSTLEIQRTEQGDSAMYLCASSLSQRTGELFFGEGSRLTVL.

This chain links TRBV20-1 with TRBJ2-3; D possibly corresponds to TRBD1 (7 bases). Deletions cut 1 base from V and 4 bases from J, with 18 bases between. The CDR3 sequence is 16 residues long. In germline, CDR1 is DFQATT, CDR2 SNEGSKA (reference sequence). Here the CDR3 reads CSARARLGGGPDTQYF. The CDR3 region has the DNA TGCAGTGCTAGAGCACGACTAGGAGGGGGCCCAGATACGCAGTATTTT.

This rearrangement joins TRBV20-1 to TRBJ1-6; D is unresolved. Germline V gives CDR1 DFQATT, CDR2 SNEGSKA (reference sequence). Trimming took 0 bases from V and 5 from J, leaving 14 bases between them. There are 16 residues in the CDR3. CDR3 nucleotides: TGCAGTGCTAGAGATCACGGGTTCTTGGATAATTCACCCCTCCACTTT. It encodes CSARDHGFLDNSPLHF.

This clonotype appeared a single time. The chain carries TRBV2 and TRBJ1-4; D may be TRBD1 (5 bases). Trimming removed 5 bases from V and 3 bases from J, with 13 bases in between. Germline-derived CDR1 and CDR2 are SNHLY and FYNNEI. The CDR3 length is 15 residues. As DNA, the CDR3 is TGTGCCAGCAGTCAGGGTACTTTGCCTAATGAAAAACTGTTTTTT. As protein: CASSQGTLPNEKLFF.

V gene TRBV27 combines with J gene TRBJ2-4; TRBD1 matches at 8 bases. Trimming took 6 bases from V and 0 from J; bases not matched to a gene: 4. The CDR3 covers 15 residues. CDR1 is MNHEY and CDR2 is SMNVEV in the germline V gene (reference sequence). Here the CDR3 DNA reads TGTGCCAGCAGCAGACAGGGGCTAGCCAAAAACATTCAGTACTTC. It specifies CASSRQGLAKNIQYF.

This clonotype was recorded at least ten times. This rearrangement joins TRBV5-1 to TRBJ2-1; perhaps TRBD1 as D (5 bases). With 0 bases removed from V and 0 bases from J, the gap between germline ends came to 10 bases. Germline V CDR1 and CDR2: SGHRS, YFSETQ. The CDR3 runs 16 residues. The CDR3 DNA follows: TGCGCCAGCAGCTTGGTGGGGCCCAGCTCCTACAATGAGCAGTTCTTC. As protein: CASSLVGPSSYNEQFF.

The CDR3 region is CASSVGGTGLNEQFF. The CDR3 nucleotides are TGTGCCAGCAGCGTAGGGGGGACAGGGCTCAATGAGCAGTTCTTC. The chain recombines TRBV9 with TRBJ2-1; 9 positions match TRBD1. J was trimmed by 6 bases and V by 0 bases; bases with no gene match: 4. Germline V gene sequence: CDR1 SGDLS, CDR2 YYNGEE. CDR3 length: 15 amino acids.

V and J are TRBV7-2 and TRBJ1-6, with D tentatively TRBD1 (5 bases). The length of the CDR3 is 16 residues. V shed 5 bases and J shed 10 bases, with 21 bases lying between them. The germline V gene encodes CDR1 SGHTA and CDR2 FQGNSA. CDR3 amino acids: CASSPTQGGVESPLHF. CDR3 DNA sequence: TGTGCCAGCAGCCCAACTCAGGGCGGTGTTGAATCACCCCTCCACTTT.

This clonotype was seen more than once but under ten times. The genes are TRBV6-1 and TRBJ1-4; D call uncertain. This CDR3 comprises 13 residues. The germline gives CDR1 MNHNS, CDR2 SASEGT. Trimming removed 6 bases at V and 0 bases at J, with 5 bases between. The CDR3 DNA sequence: TGTGCCAGCAGCAGATCAACTAATGAAAAACTGTTTTTT. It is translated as CASSRSTNEKLFF.

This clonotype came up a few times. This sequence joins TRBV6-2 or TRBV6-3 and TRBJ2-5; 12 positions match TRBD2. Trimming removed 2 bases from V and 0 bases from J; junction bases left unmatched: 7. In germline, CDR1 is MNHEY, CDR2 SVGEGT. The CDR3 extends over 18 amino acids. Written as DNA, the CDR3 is TGTGCCAGCAGTTACCCGTACGGACTAGCGGGGAACCAAGAGACCCAGTACTTC. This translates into CASSYPYGLAGNQETQYF.

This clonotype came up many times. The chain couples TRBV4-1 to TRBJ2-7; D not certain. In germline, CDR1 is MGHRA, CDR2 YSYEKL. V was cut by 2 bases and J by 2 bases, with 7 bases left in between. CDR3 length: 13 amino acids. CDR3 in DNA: TGCGCCAGCAGCCAATGGGAAGCCTACGAGCAGTACTTC. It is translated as CASSQWEAYEQYF.

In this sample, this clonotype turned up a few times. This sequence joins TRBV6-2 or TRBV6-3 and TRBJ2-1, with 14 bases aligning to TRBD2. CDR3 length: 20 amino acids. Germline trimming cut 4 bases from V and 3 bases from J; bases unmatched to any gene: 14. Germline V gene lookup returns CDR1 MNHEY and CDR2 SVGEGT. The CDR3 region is CASSFSPGTSGGSRYNEQFF. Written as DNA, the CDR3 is TGTGCCAGCAGTTTCAGTCCCGGGACTAGCGGGGGCTCCCGCTACAATGAGCAGTTCTTC.

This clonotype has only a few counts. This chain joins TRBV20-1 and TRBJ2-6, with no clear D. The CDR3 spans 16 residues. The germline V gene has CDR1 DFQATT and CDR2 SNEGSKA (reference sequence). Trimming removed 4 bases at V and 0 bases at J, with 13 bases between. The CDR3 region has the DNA TGCAGTGCTAAGTTGGTAGGTCCCTCTGGGGCCAACGTCCTGACTTTC. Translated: CSAKLVGPSGANVLTF.

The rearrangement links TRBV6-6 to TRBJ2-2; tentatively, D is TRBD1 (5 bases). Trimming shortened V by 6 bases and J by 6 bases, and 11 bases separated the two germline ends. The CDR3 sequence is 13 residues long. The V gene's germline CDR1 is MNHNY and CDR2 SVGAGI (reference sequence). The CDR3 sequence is CASRQVEPGELFF. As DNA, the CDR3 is TGTGCCAGCAGACAGGTCGAACCCGGGGAGCTGTTTTTT.

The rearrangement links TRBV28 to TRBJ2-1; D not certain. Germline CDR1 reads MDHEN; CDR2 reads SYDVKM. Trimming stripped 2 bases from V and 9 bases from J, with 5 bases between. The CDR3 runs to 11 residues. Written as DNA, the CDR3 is TGTGCCAGCAGTTTAAAATTTGAGCAGTTCTTC. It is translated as CASSLKFEQFF.

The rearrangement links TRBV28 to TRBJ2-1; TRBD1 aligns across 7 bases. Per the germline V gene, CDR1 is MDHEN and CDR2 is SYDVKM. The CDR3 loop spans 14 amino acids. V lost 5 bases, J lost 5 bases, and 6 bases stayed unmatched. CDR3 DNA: TGTGCCAGCAGTATTCCCCAGGGGGACAATGAGCAGTTCTTC. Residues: CASSIPQGDNEQFF.